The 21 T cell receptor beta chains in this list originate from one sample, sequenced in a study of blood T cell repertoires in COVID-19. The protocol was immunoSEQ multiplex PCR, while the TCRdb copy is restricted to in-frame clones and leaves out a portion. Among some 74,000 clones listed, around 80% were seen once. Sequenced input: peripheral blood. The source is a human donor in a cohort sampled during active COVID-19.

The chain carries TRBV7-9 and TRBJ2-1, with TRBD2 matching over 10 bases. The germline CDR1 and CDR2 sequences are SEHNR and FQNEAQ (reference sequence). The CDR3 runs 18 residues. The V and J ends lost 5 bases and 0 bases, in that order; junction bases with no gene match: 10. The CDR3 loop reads CASSHTGTSDRSYNEQFF. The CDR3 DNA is TGTGCCAGCAGCCACACCGGGACTAGCGACCGCTCCTACAATGAGCAGTTCTTC.

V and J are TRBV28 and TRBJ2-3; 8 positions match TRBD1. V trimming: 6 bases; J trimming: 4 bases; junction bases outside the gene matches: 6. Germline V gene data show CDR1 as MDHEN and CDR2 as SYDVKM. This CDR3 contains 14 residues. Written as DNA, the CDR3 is TGTGCCAGCAGCTTCGACAGGGGCTCAGATACGCAGTATTTT. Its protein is CASSFDRGSDTQYF.

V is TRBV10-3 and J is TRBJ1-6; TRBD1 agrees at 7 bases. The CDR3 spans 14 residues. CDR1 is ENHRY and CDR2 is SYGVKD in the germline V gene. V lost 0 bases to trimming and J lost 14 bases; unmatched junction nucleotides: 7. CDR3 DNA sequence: TGTGCCATCAGTGAGTCTAGGGGACAGATGACCCTCCACTTT. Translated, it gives CAISESRGQMTLHF.

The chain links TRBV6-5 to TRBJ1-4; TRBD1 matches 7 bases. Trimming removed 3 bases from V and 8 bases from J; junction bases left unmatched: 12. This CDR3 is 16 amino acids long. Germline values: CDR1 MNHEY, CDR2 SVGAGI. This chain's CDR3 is CASSYGRQGREEKLFF. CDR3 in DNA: TGTGCCAGCAGTTATGGAAGACAGGGTCGGGAAGAAAAACTGTTTTTT.

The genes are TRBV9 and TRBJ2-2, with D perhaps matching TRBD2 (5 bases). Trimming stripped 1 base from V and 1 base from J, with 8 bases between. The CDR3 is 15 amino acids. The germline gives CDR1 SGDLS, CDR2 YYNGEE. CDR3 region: CASSVLGGNTGELFF. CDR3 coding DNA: TGTGCCAGCAGCGTATTAGGAGGGAACACCGGGGAGCTGTTTTTT. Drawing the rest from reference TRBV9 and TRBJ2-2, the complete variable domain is DSGVTQTPKHLITATGQRVTLRCSPRSGDLSVYWYQQSLDQGLQFLIQYYNGEERAKGNILERFSAQQFPDLHSELNLSSLELGDSALYFCASSVLGGNTGELFFGEGSRLTVL.

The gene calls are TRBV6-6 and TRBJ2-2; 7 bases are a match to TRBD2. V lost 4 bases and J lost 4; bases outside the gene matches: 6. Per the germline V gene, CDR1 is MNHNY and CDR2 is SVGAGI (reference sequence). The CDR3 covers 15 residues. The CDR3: CASSSGLGVTGELFF. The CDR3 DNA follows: TGTGCCAGCAGTTCCGGACTAGGGGTCACCGGGGAGCTGTTTTTT.

CDR3: CASSAGAEAFF. The CDR3 DNA reads as TGTGCCAGCAGTGCGGGGGCTGAAGCTTTCTTT. The chain joins TRBV12-3 or TRBV12-4 to TRBJ1-1, with a tentative D call TRBD1 (5 bases). The CDR3 has 11 residues. The germline V and J ends were trimmed by 5 bases and 6 bases, with 7 bases remaining between them.

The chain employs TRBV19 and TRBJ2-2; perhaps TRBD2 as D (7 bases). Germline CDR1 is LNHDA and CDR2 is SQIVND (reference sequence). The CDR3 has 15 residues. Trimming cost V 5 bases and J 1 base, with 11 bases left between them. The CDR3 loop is CASSRGAGNTGELFF. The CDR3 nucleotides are TGTGCCAGTAGTCGGGGGGCGGGGAACACCGGGGAGCTGTTTTTT. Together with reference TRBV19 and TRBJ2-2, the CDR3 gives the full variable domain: DGGITQSPKYLFRKEGQNVTLSCEQNLNHDAMYWYRQDPGQGLRLIYYSQIVNDFQKGDIAEGYSVSREKKESFPLTVTSAQKNPTAFYLCASSRGAGNTGELFFGEGSRLTVL.

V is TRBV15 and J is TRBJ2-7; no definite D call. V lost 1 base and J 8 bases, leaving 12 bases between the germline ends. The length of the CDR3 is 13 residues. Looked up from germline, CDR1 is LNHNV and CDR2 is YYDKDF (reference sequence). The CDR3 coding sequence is TGTGCCACCAGCAGAGTTGGGCTCCGTCAGCAGTACTTC. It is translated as CATSRVGLRQQYF.

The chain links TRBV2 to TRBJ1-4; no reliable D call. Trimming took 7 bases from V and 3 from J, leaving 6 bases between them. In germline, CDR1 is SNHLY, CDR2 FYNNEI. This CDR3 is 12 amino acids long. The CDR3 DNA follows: TGTGCCAGCACATCATCTAATGAAAAACTGTTTTTT. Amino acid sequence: CASTSSNEKLFF.

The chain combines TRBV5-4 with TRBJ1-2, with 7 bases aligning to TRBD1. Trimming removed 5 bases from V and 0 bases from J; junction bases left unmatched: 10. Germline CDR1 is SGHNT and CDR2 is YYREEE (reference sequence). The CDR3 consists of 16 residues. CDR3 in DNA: TGTGCCAGCAGACATCCAGGGGGAGGCTCTAACTATGGCTACACCTTC. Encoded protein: CASRHPGGGSNYGYTF.

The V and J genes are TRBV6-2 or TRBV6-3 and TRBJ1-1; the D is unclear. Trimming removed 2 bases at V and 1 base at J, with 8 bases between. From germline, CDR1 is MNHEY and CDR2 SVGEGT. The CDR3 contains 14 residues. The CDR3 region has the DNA TGTGCCAGCAGTTACCCTAAGAGGAACACTGAAGCTTTCTTT. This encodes CASSYPKRNTEAFF.

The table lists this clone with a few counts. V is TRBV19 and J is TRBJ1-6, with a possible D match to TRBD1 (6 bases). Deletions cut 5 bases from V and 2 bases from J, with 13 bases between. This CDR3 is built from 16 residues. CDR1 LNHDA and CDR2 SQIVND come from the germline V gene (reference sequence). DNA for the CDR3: TGTGCCAGTAGTGTAACAGGGAAGCCCTATAATTCACCCCTCCACTTT. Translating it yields CASSVTGKPYNSPLHF. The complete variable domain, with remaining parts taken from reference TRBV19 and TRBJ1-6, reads DGGITQSPKYLFRKEGQNVTLSCEQNLNHDAMYWYRQDPGQGLRLIYYSQIVNDFQKGDIAEGYSVSREKKESFPLTVTSAQKNPTAFYLCASSVTGKPYNSPLHFGNGTRLTVT.

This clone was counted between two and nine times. CDR3 bases: TGTGCCAGCAGCCCACCGGACACAAACACCGGGGAGCTGTTTTTT. Translation gives CASSPPDTNTGELFF. V is TRBV6-6 and J is TRBJ2-2; maybe TRBD1 (5 bases). This CDR3 is 15 amino acids long. Germline CDR1 MNHNY, CDR2 SVGAGI (reference sequence). With 6 bases removed from V and 2 bases from J, the gap between germline ends came to 13 bases.

The CDR3 DNA follows: TGTGCCTGGGGACAGGAAGGCAATCAGCCCCAGCATTTT. It is translated as CAWGQEGNQPQHF. The chain employs TRBV30 and TRBJ1-5; 7 bases fit TRBD1. This CDR3 has 13 amino acids. V was pared by 5 bases and J by 2 bases, with 3 bases of the junction left unmatched. Germline V lookup: CDR1 GTSNPN, CDR2 SVGIG (reference sequence).

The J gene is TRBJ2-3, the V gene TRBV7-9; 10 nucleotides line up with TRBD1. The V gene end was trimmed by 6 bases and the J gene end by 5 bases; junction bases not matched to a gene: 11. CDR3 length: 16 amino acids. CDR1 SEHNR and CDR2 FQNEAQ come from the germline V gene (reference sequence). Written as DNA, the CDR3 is TGTGCCAGCAGTTTCGCCGACAGGGGGCGCGAAGATACGCAGTATTTT. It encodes CASSFADRGREDTQYF.

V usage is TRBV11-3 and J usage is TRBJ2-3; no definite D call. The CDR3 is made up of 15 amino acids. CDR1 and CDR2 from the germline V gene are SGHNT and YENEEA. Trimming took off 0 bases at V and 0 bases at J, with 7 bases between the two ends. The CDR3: CASSLDPTSTDTQYF. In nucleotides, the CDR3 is TGTGCCAGCAGCTTAGATCCCACTAGCACAGATACGCAGTATTTT.

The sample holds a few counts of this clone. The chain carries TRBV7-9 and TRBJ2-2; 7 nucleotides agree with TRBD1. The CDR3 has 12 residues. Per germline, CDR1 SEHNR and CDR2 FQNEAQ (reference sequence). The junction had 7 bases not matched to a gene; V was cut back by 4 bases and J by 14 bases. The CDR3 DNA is TGTGCCAGCAGCTCGACGACAGGGAAACTGTTTTTT. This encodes CASSSTTGKLFF.

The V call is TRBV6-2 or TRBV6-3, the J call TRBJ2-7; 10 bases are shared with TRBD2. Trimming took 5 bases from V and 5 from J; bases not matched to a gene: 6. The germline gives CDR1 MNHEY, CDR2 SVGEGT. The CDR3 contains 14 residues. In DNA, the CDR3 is TGTGCCAGCAGTCCAAGACTAGCGGGTAACGAGCAGTACGTC. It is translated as CASSPRLAGNEQYV.

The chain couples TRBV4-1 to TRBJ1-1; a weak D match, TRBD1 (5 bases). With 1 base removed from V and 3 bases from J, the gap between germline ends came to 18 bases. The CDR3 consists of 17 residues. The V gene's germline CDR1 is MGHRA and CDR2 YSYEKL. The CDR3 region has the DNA TGCGCCAGCAGCCAAGTTCCCCCCGGGGGTTTGTACACTGAAGCTTTCTTT. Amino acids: CASSQVPPGGLYTEAFF.

CDR3 DNA sequence: TGTGCCAGCAGCTTCGACGGGAAAAGCACAGATACGCAGTATTTT. Translated, it gives CASSFDGKSTDTQYF. The chain combines TRBV7-2 with TRBJ2-3; tentatively, D is TRBD2 (5 bases). Germline V gene data show CDR1 as SGHTA and CDR2 as FQGNSA. The CDR3 is 15 residues long. Trimming took 3 bases from V and 0 from J, leaving 10 bases between them.